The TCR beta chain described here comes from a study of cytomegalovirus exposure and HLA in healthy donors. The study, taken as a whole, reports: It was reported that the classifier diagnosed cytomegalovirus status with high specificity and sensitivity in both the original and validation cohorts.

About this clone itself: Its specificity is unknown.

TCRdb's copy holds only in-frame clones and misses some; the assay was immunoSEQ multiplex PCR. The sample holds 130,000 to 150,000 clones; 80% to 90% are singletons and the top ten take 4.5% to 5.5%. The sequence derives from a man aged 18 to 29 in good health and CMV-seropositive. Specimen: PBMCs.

CDR3 nucleotides: TGTGCCAGCAGCTTAGCACGGGTAGGCCGGGATGAGCAGTTCTTC. Its translation: CASSLARVGRDEQFF. The chain couples TRBV11-3 to TRBJ2-1; no reliable D call. V was clipped by 1 base and J by 8 bases, with 15 bases between them. Germline lookup yields CDR1 SGHNT and CDR2 YENEEA. This CDR3 is built from 15 residues.